These 11 T cell receptor beta chains were all obtained from the same sample, sequenced in a study of shared clonotypes between healthy human individuals. The repertoire was sequenced with immunoSEQ multiplex PCR; TCRdb's copy has only in-frame clones and lacks some. This sample carries roughly 1,800,000 clones, over 85% of them seen once, and the ten largest clones take more than 0.9%. Only CD45RO-negative cells positively selected for CCR7 counted as naive CD8 cells, so terminally differentiated effector memory CD45RA+ cells were excluded. Input material: naive CD8+ T cells sorted from blood. The receptor set was obtained from a man aged 18 to 35 in good health.

This chain connects TRBV4-1 to TRBJ1-4, with 8 bases matching TRBD1. This CDR3 is built from 16 residues. Germline V gene sequence: CDR1 MGHRA, CDR2 YSYEKL. The V segment lost 1 base and the J segment 5 bases; nucleotides outside the gene matches: 6. The CDR3 reads CASSQVQDRVNEKLFF. The CDR3 DNA reads as TGCGCCAGCAGCCAAGTCCAGGACAGGGTGAATGAAAAACTGTTTTTT.

The chain uses TRBV28 and TRBJ2-3; D is possibly TRBD2 (6 bases). Trimming left V 6 bases short and J 3 bases short, with 13 bases between. Looked up from germline, CDR1 is MDHEN and CDR2 is SYDVKM. This CDR3 comprises 14 residues. CDR3 sequence: CASSPYRETDTQYF. For the CDR3, the DNA is TGTGCCAGCAGCCCTTACCGGGAGACAGATACGCAGTATTTT.

V usage is TRBV19 and J usage is TRBJ2-1; TRBD2 matches 11 bases. Germline V lookup: CDR1 LNHDA, CDR2 SQIVND (reference sequence). The trim removed 4 bases at V and 8 bases at J, leaving 7 bases unmatched. The length of the CDR3 is 15 residues. In DNA form, the CDR3 reads TGTGCCAGTAGTAGCTTCCTAGCGGGGGGTTATGAGCAGTTCTTC. Translated: CASSSFLAGGYEQFF.

This chain uses TRBV29-1 with TRBJ2-2, with D perhaps matching TRBD1 (6 bases). The V and J ends lost 7 bases and 0 bases respectively, with 9 bases between them. This CDR3 has 13 amino acids. Per germline, CDR1 SQVTM and CDR2 ANQGSEA. The CDR3, as DNA: TGCAGCGGTGAGGGGGCGAACACCGGGGAGCTGTTTTTT. Translating gives CSGEGANTGELFF.

The rearrangement joins TRBV28 to TRBJ2-3; TRBD2 matches 7 bases. From germline, CDR1 is MDHEN and CDR2 SYDVKM. The J segment lost 5 bases and the V segment lost 1 base, leaving 9 bases of the junction unmatched. The CDR3 sequence is 16 residues long. This CDR3 is CASSLYPGGVEDTQYF. In DNA, the CDR3 is TGTGCCAGCAGTTTATACCCGGGGGGTGTAGAAGATACGCAGTATTTT.

The chain carries TRBV5-1 and TRBJ1-5; D gene unclear. Germline V gene sequence: CDR1 SGHRS, CDR2 YFSETQ. This CDR3 is built from 13 residues. V was pared by 2 bases and J by 6 bases, with 9 bases between. Here the CDR3 reads CASSLTYGQPQHF. CDR3 DNA: TGCGCCAGCAGCTTAACCTATGGTCAGCCCCAGCATTTT.

With regard to this clone: The same CDR3 arises from other DNA sequences in this sample as well. The chain links TRBV7-2 to TRBJ1-1; 8 bases line up with TRBD1. Unmatched junction bases numbered 2, after V lost 1 base and J lost 7 bases. The V gene's germline CDR1 is SGHTA and CDR2 FQGNSA. This CDR3 is built from 13 residues. This CDR3 is CASSLGTGFEAFF. For the CDR3, the DNA is TGTGCCAGCAGCTTAGGGACAGGGTTTGAAGCTTTCTTT.

Points on this clone: Other DNA variants within this sample encode the same CDR3. V and J are TRBV9 and TRBJ2-3; D is uncertain. Germline V CDR1 and CDR2: SGDLS, YYNGEE. V was cut by 0 bases and J by 1 base, with 6 bases left in between. This CDR3 comprises 14 residues. The CDR3 DNA is TGTGCCAGCAGCGTAGAGGGTGGCACAGATACGCAGTATTTT. It codes for CASSVEGGTDTQYF.

Points on this clone: The sample carries other DNA sequences with the same CDR3. The chain recombines TRBV9 with TRBJ2-1; D gene uncertain. Trimming removed 0 bases from V and 2 bases from J, with 9 bases in between. The V gene's germline CDR1 is SGDLS and CDR2 YYNGEE. CDR3 length: 15 residues. CDR3 in DNA: TGTGCCAGCAGCGTAGGGAACGGACCCTACAATGAGCAGTTCTTC. Residues: CASSVGNGPYNEQFF.

As regards this clone: Other DNA sequences of this sample code for an identical CDR3. The chain recombines TRBV5-4 with TRBJ2-1; D is unclear. The CDR3 spans 12 residues. Trimming left V 2 bases short and J 5 bases short, with 5 bases between. Germline CDR1 SGHNT, CDR2 YYREEE (reference sequence). DNA of the CDR3: TGTGCCAGCAGCTTTGGCGACAATGAGCAGTTCTTC. Translated, it gives CASSFGDNEQFF.

The chain recombines TRBV28 with TRBJ1-5; TRBD1 matches 7 bases. Looked up from germline, CDR1 is MDHEN and CDR2 is SYDVKM. The length of the CDR3 is 13 residues. The V and J ends lost 2 bases and 7 bases, in that order; junction bases with no gene match: 2. CDR3 sequence: CASSLEQGQPQHF. The CDR3 DNA reads as TGTGCCAGCAGTTTAGAACAGGGGCAGCCCCAGCATTTT.